This T cell receptor beta chain was recovered during a study of T cell clones after liver transplantation. Measured with immunoSEQ multiplex PCR; TCRdb has only the in-frame clones, and not every one. The sample has around 100,000 clones, approximately 78% seen once. The germline V gene has CDR1 GTSNPN and CDR2 SVGIG (reference sequence). Deletions cut 4 bases from V and 3 bases from J, with 10 bases between. The CDR3 has 13 residues. On this clone itself: Antigen: not known.

Study-wide results and caveats: Graft donor-reactive T cells possibly entered the graft instead of undergoing deletion. Conclusions were preliminary, with small, heterogeneous patient groups.

The sequence derives from a human donor who received a liver transplant. The source was CD4+ T cells from blood, collected before liver transplant. The chain carries TRBV30 and TRBJ1-5; D remains unclear. The CDR3 coding sequence is TGTGCCTGGAAAGAACCGGCCAATCAGCCCCAGCATTTT. This codes for CAWKEPANQPQHF.